The clone carrying this TCR beta chain was observed a few times. Its antigen is currently unknown. This sample was taken from a study of T-cell memory formation after mild COVID-19. General study points: The authors did not confirm SARS-CoV-2 specificity of second-wave clones peaking day 37. CD4+ clones that contracted lay mainly in CM and EM; CD8+ ones lay in EMRA.

Germline CDR1 KGHSH, CDR2 LQKENI. V lost 2 bases to trimming and J lost 4 bases, with 9 bases between them. The CDR3 contains 15 residues. Each CDR3 protein gets one entry after TCRdb re-called the 5' RACE reads with MiXCR. The sample lists under 550,000 distinct CDR3 sequences, around a sixth occurring once. Specimen: PBMCs or a T cell subset sorted from them (not recorded which). The V and J genes are TRBV18 and TRBJ2-6, with unresolved D. The source of this sequence is an adult woman who had mild COVID-19 (a few samples of this study predate the infection). Cell type and time point are not known. The CDR3 DNA reads TGTGCCAGCTCACCATTGACTCTGGGGGCCAACGTCCTGACTTTC. Residues: CASSPLTLGANVLTF.